Listed below are T cell receptor beta chains from one sample, sequenced in a study of T-cell reconstitution after alpha-beta-depleted transplantation in children. Each CDR3 protein gets one entry after TCRdb re-called the PCR reads with MiXCR. The sample includes 65,000 to 85,000 distinct CDR3 sequences, roughly 10% of them seen just once. Material: PBMCs, obtained before TCRalphabeta/CD19-depleted stem cell transplant. The receptors derive from a boy under 18 with acute myeloid leukemia, due to receive a stem cell transplant. CDR3s include the opening cysteine and the closing phenylalanine or tryptophan. D genes are given only for firm matches. Clone size, where shown, is once, few, many, or a class for clones that have expanded.

D gene: .; clone size: few; J gene: TRBJ2-1; V gene: TRBV20-1; CDR3 DNA: TGCAGTGCTCTTTCGCCGGGACAGATAACGGGAGCGTCCTACAATGAGCAGTTCTTC; CDR3 protein: CSALSPGQITGASYNEQFF
D gene: .; clone size: many; J gene: TRBJ2-7; V gene: TRBV7-2; CDR3 DNA: TGTGCCAGCAGCTTAGCTGGAGTAGGGGAACTGGAGCAGTACTTC; CDR3 protein: CASSLAGVGELEQYF
D gene: TRBD2; clone size: many; J gene: TRBJ2-7; V gene: TRBV20-1; CDR3 DNA: TGCAGTGCTATAGCAGGGAGGGATGGTAGCCTACGAGCGCAGTACTTC; CDR3 protein: CSAIAGRDGSLRAQYF
D gene: TRBD1; clone size: many; J gene: TRBJ2-5; V gene: TRBV20-1; CDR3 DNA: TGCAGTGCATACAGGGGGCGAGAGACCCAGTACTTC; CDR3 protein: CSAYRGRETQYF
D gene: TRBD2; clone size: few; J gene: TRBJ2-1; V gene: TRBV7-9; CDR3 DNA: TGTGCCAGCAGCCCTAGCGGGGCTCAGGAGCAGTTCTTC; CDR3 protein: CASSPSGAQEQFF
D gene: TRBD1; clone size: .; J gene: TRBJ1-2; V gene: TRBV6-4; CDR3 DNA: TGTGCCAGCAGTCCATACCCGGACAGGGTTAATGGCTACACCTTC; CDR3 protein: CASSPYPDRVNGYTF
D gene: .; clone size: once; J gene: TRBJ2-7; V gene: TRBV30; CDR3 DNA: TGTGCCTGGAGTTCGGCGGGCGAGCAGTACTTC; CDR3 protein: CAWSSAGEQYF
D gene: .; clone size: many; J gene: TRBJ1-2; V gene: TRBV15; CDR3 DNA: TGTGCCACCAGCAGGGGTTACGACGACTATGGCTACACCTTC; CDR3 protein: CATSRGYDDYGYTF
D gene: TRBD2; clone size: medium-sized; J gene: TRBJ2-2; V gene: TRBV7-8; CDR3 DNA: TGTGCCAGCAGCTTAGCGGGAGGGCCCGGGGAGCTGTTTTTT; CDR3 protein: CASSLAGGPGELFF
D gene: .; clone size: few; J gene: TRBJ1-5; V gene: TRBV4-1; CDR3 DNA: TGCGCCAGCAGTAAAAGTCAGGCCGGCAATCAGCCCCAGCATTTT; CDR3 protein: CASSKSQAGNQPQHF
D gene: TRBD1; clone size: medium-sized; J gene: TRBJ2-3; V gene: TRBV11-2; CDR3 DNA: TGTGCCAGCAGCCGGCAGGGGACAGGCACAGATACGCAGTATTTT; CDR3 protein: CASSRQGTGTDTQYF
D gene: TRBD1; clone size: many; J gene: TRBJ2-6; V gene: TRBV5-1; CDR3 DNA: TGCGCCAGCAGCCCTCAGACAGGGTCCTCTGGGGCCAACGTCCTGACTTTC; CDR3 protein: CASSPQTGSSGANVLTF
D gene: .; clone size: .; J gene: TRBJ2-7; V gene: TRBV29-1; CDR3 DNA: TGCAGCGTTGAAGCCCCGGGACTTGGCGAGCAGTACTTC; CDR3 protein: CSVEAPGLGEQYF
D gene: .; clone size: .; J gene: TRBJ2-3; V gene: TRBV3-1; CDR3 DNA: TGTGCCAGCAGCCAAGGGCTAGTCGGCACAGATACGCAGTATTTT; CDR3 protein: CASSQGLVGTDTQYF
D gene: .; clone size: .; J gene: TRBJ2-1; V gene: TRBV12-3/TRBV12-4; CDR3 DNA: TGTGCCTCAAGGGGGGGGGGGAACAATGAGCAGTTCTTC; CDR3 protein: CASRGGGNNEQFF
D gene: .; clone size: many; J gene: TRBJ1-5; V gene: TRBV24-1; CDR3 DNA: TGTGCCACCAGTGACCCCGGACAAGGTCAGCCCCAGCATTTT; CDR3 protein: CATSDPGQGQPQHF
D gene: .; clone size: many; J gene: TRBJ2-7; V gene: TRBV5-1; CDR3 DNA: TGCGCCAGCAGCTTGGGGGGCTACGAGCAGTACTTC; CDR3 protein: CASSLGGYEQYF
D gene: TRBD2; clone size: few; J gene: TRBJ2-4; V gene: TRBV6-2/TRBV6-3; CDR3 DNA: TGTGCCAGCATTCCGGGGGGGACTCCTAAAAACATTCAGTACTTC; CDR3 protein: CASIPGGTPKNIQYF
D gene: .; clone size: .; J gene: TRBJ2-2; V gene: TRBV5-6; CDR3 DNA: TGTGCCAGCAGCTTTTTCACCGGGGAGCTGTTTTTT; CDR3 protein: CASSFFTGELFF
D gene: TRBD2; clone size: many; J gene: TRBJ2-2; V gene: TRBV15; CDR3 DNA: TGTGCCACCAGCCGAAGCGGGGGGGCCTCGATCGGGGAGCTGTTTTTT; CDR3 protein: CATSRSGGASIGELFF
D gene: .; clone size: many; J gene: TRBJ2-1; V gene: TRBV6-5; CDR3 DNA: TGTGCCAGCAGTTACACCCCCCTGGCCGCTGGGGACAATGAGCAGTTCTTC; CDR3 protein: CASSYTPLAAGDNEQFF
D gene: .; clone size: many; J gene: TRBJ2-5; V gene: TRBV6-5; CDR3 DNA: TGTGCCAGCGACGCAGGGGGGGGTAACCAAGAGACCCAGTACTTC; CDR3 protein: CASDAGGGNQETQYF
D gene: .; clone size: many; J gene: TRBJ1-2; V gene: TRBV3-1; CDR3 DNA: TGTGCCAGCAGCCGGGGACGGATTAACTATGGCTACACCTTC; CDR3 protein: CASSRGRINYGYTF
D gene: TRBD1; clone size: many; J gene: TRBJ2-5; V gene: TRBV5-1; CDR3 DNA: TGCGCCAGCAGCTTGGACCCGGGACAGGGTGGGGAGACCCAGTACTTC; CDR3 protein: CASSLDPGQGGETQYF
D gene: TRBD2; clone size: many; J gene: TRBJ2-2; V gene: TRBV11-3; CDR3 DNA: TGTGCCAGCAGCTTCCTCGGTGGCGGGAGGAGTAACACCGGGGAGCTGTTTTTT; CDR3 protein: CASSFLGGGRSNTGELFF
D gene: .; clone size: many; J gene: TRBJ2-6; V gene: TRBV5-1; CDR3 DNA: TGCGCCAGCAGCTTGTTTGCTGGGGCCAACGTCCTGACTTTC; CDR3 protein: CASSLFAGANVLTF
D gene: .; clone size: many; J gene: TRBJ1-1; V gene: TRBV27; CDR3 DNA: TGTGCCAGCAGTTTATCTGGCTTCTCGAACACTGAAGCTTTCTTT; CDR3 protein: CASSLSGFSNTEAFF
D gene: TRBD2; clone size: many; J gene: TRBJ2-3; V gene: TRBV5-1; CDR3 DNA: TGCGCCAGCAGCTGGGTACAGCTAGCGGGGAAGACAGATACGCAGTATTTT; CDR3 protein: CASSWVQLAGKTDTQYF
D gene: .; clone size: few; J gene: TRBJ2-1; V gene: TRBV3-1; CDR3 DNA: TGTGCCAGCAGCCAAGTATCTGGGGCCCACAATGAGCAGTTCTTC; CDR3 protein: CASSQVSGAHNEQFF
D gene: .; clone size: many; J gene: TRBJ1-6; V gene: TRBV21-1; CDR3 DNA: TGTGCCAGCAGCAAAGGCCGGGACGACAATAATTCACCCCTCCACTTT; CDR3 protein: CASSKGRDDNNSPLHF
D gene: TRBD1; clone size: few; J gene: TRBJ1-1; V gene: TRBV7-3; CDR3 DNA: TGTGCCAGCAGCTTAATACCAGGGGGGGTGAACACTGAAGCTTTCTTT; CDR3 protein: CASSLIPGGVNTEAFF
D gene: .; clone size: many; J gene: TRBJ1-1; V gene: TRBV28; CDR3 DNA: TGTGCCAGCTCTGCCGGGGACGCGGTGTACACTGAAGCTTTCTTT; CDR3 protein: CASSAGDAVYTEAFF
D gene: .; clone size: many; J gene: TRBJ1-5; V gene: TRBV7-2; CDR3 DNA: TGTGCCAGCAGCTCTACGACCGACAGGATAAATCAGCCCCAGCATTTT; CDR3 protein: CASSSTTDRINQPQHF
D gene: .; clone size: many; J gene: TRBJ2-5; V gene: TRBV29-1; CDR3 DNA: TGCAGCGCGAGCTCAGGGCCCCAGTACTTC; CDR3 protein: CSASSGPQYF
D gene: .; clone size: many; J gene: TRBJ2-1; V gene: TRBV27; CDR3 DNA: TGTGCCAGCAGTCCACACACAGGGCTAGCGGCTGACAATGAGCAGTTCTTC; CDR3 protein: CASSPHTGLAADNEQFF
D gene: .; clone size: few; J gene: TRBJ1-5; V gene: TRBV12-3/TRBV12-4; CDR3 DNA: TGTGCCAGCAGTTTTTCGGGGACTAATCAGCCCCAGCATTTT; CDR3 protein: CASSFSGTNQPQHF
D gene: .; clone size: many; J gene: TRBJ2-7; V gene: TRBV5-1; CDR3 DNA: TGCGCCAGCAGCCCCGCGTCCACAGGATACGAGCAGTACTTC; CDR3 protein: CASSPASTGYEQYF
D gene: TRBD1; clone size: .; J gene: TRBJ1-5; V gene: TRBV6-5; CDR3 DNA: TGTGCCAGCAGTTACCAGGACAGGGAGAATCAGCCCCAGCATTTT; CDR3 protein: CASSYQDRENQPQHF
D gene: TRBD2; clone size: many; J gene: TRBJ2-3; V gene: TRBV7-9; CDR3 DNA: TGTGCCAGCAGCTTAGCAGCGGGGGGACACACAGATACGCAGTATTTT; CDR3 protein: CASSLAAGGHTDTQYF
D gene: .; clone size: many; J gene: TRBJ2-1; V gene: TRBV11-2; CDR3 DNA: TGTGCCAGCTCCCCCTTGAATGAGCAGTTCTTC; CDR3 protein: CASSPLNEQFF
D gene: .; clone size: few; J gene: TRBJ1-6; V gene: TRBV28; CDR3 DNA: TGTGCCAGCAGCGGACAGACTAATAATTCACCCCTCCACTTT; CDR3 protein: CASSGQTNNSPLHF
D gene: .; clone size: many; J gene: TRBJ1-2; V gene: TRBV7-2; CDR3 DNA: TGTGCCAGCAGCCCGGGGTCAGTCGGCTACACCTTC; CDR3 protein: CASSPGSVGYTF
D gene: .; clone size: many; J gene: TRBJ1-4; V gene: TRBV29-1; CDR3 DNA: TGCAGCGTTGTATCCGGGGGAAAACTGTTTTTT; CDR3 protein: CSVVSGGKLFF
D gene: .; clone size: many; J gene: TRBJ2-7; V gene: TRBV9; CDR3 DNA: TGTGCCAGCAGCGTAGGGCTAACACAGACCTACGAGCAGTACTTC; CDR3 protein: CASSVGLTQTYEQYF
D gene: TRBD2; clone size: many; J gene: TRBJ2-7; V gene: TRBV7-6; CDR3 DNA: TGTGCCAGCAGCTTAGCGACTAGCGGAAGGGATTACGAGCAGTACTTC; CDR3 protein: CASSLATSGRDYEQYF
D gene: .; clone size: many; J gene: TRBJ1-5; V gene: TRBV12-3/TRBV12-4; CDR3 DNA: TGTGCCAGCAGCCAGCGTGGGACTAACGGTCAGCCCCAGCATTTT; CDR3 protein: CASSQRGTNGQPQHF
D gene: .; clone size: few; J gene: TRBJ1-1; V gene: TRBV7-9; CDR3 DNA: TGTGCCAGCAGCTTAGTATCAGCTTTCTTT; CDR3 protein: CASSLVSAFF
D gene: TRBD1; clone size: many; J gene: TRBJ2-7; V gene: TRBV5-1; CDR3 DNA: TGCGCCAGCAGCTTGGCCGGCCAGGGGGTCTACGAGCAGTACTTC; CDR3 protein: CASSLAGQGVYEQYF
D gene: TRBD2; clone size: once; J gene: TRBJ2-7; V gene: TRBV6-1; CDR3 DNA: TGTGCCAGCAGCATTAGCGGGAGGCACTACGAGCAGTACTTC; CDR3 protein: CASSISGRHYEQYF
D gene: TRBD1; clone size: many; J gene: TRBJ2-3; V gene: TRBV7-2; CDR3 DNA: TGTGCCAGCAGCTCGAGAGACAGGGGGCGTTGGGCAGATACGCAGTATTTT; CDR3 protein: CASSSRDRGRWADTQYF
D gene: .; clone size: .; J gene: TRBJ2-5; V gene: TRBV12-3/TRBV12-4; CDR3 DNA: TGTGCCAGCAGTCCCTTGGGTACTCTCCAAGAGACCCAGTACTTC; CDR3 protein: CASSPLGTLQETQYF